This entry describes one TCR beta chain. The antigen remains undetermined. Libraries were prepared by immunoSEQ multiplex PCR; TCRdb keeps only in-frame clonotypes and omits some of them. The sample lists 85,000 to 100,000 clones, roughly 83% seen once, with roughly 1.4% in the top ten. V lost 7 bases, J lost 4 bases, and 6 bases stayed unmatched. Germline V CDR1 and CDR2: MNHEY, SVGAGI. The CDR3 is made up of 14 amino acids. This specimen belongs to a study of graft-versus-host responses after intestinal transplantation. The overall study: Multivisceral, liver-intestinal, or isolated intestinal transplants were given to recipients. The study gave all recipients anti-thymocyte globulin induction, then tacrolimus and steroids for roughly 3 years. Overall study results and limits: Among circulating GvH clones, peak levels were associated with early post-transplant declines in HvG clones. When patients had graft-donor T cell macrochimerism, their allografts held high graft-versus-host to host-versus-graft clonal ratios.

The material sequenced was PBMCs, taken 255 days after intestinal transplant. The rearrangement links TRBV6-5 to TRBJ1-5; TRBD1 matches at 8 bases. This receptor was obtained from a human patient who received an intestinal transplant, so some T cells may come from the graft donor. The CDR3 sequence: CASKRTGRNQPQHF. The CDR3 coding sequence is TGTGCCAGCAAAAGGACAGGGAGGAATCAGCCCCAGCATTTT.